This T cell receptor beta chain originates from a study of T cells expressing NK-cell markers. Study summary: Cells sorted as CD3+CD56+NKG2C+, CD3+CD56+NKG2C- and CD3+CD56-NKG2C+ T cells supplied the TCR beta repertoires.

Reprocessing the 5' RACE reads, TCRdb reports a single entry for every CDR3 protein and omits DNA. The sample table includes 350,000 to 500,000 distinct CDR3 sequences. With regard to this clonotype: Its antigen is unknown.

Study outcomes and limitations: Roughly 1.0-8% of CD8+ T cells in several donors belonged to dominant NKG2C+ clonotypes.

Looked up from germline, CDR1 is MDHEN and CDR2 is SYDVKM. This CDR3 has 13 residues. Sample: blood T cells: a sorted CD56 or NKG2C T cell subset, CD4+ or CD8+ T cells, or bulk PBMC T cells (not recorded which). This chain joins TRBV28 and TRBJ1-5; TCRdb picks TRBD1, but there is no DNA to check that call. The source is a woman aged 18-70 years in good health. CDR3 amino acids: CASSTGLGQPQHF.